A single sample gave rise to the 21 T cell receptor beta chains below, sequenced in a study of human T cells and chemical hapten exposure. Using its own MiXCR run on the RACE reads, TCRdb lists one record per CDR3 protein. The sample has 73,000 or so distinct CDR3 sequences, roughly 8.5% seen once. Time point here: patch test 2, 6 weeks after DPC sensitization. Sample treatment: therapeutic diphenylcyclopropenone sensitization with weekly scalp DPC. Sequences were derived from whole blood, sampled in connection with sensitization to the hapten diphenylcyclopropenone (DPC). Every receptor here comes from a woman aged 50 to 60 with alopecia areata. Some clones in this sample may be carry-over from other donors' samples.

This chain links TRBV15 with TRBJ2-1; D gene unclear. The CDR3 has 11 residues. Germline V CDR1 and CDR2: LNHNV, YYDKDF (reference sequence). Deletions cut 2 bases from V and 8 bases from J, with 4 bases between. CDR3 amino acids: CATSRYDEQFF. DNA for the CDR3: TGTGCCACCAGCAGATACGATGAGCAGTTCTTC.

This chain joins TRBV7-6 and TRBJ2-1, with 8 bases fitting TRBD2. The CDR3 has 13 amino acids. Germline V gene data show CDR1 as SGHVS and CDR2 as FNYEAQ. With V trimmed by 5 bases and J by 8 bases, 5 bases remained unmatched. The CDR3 spells CASSLGGGDEQFF. The CDR3 DNA sequence: TGTGCCAGCAGCCTCGGGGGGGGCGATGAGCAGTTCTTC.

The genes are TRBV27 and TRBJ1-1, with D hard to call. The CDR3 length is 13 residues. Trimming pared 5 bases from V and 0 bases from J, leaving 7 bases between. The germline CDR1 and CDR2 sequences are MNHEY and SMNVEV (reference sequence). The CDR3 protein is CASSSQVNTEAFF. DNA for the CDR3: TGTGCCAGCAGTAGTCAGGTGAACACTGAAGCTTTCTTT.

V usage is TRBV28 and J usage is TRBJ1-1; D remains ambiguous. The CDR3 is made up of 13 amino acids. CDR1 is MDHEN, CDR2 SYDVKM, per germline. Trimming cost V 6 bases and J 0 bases, with 8 bases left between them. The chain's CDR3 is CASRSLMNTEAFF. CDR3 sequence (DNA): TGTGCCAGCAGGAGTCTAATGAACACTGAAGCTTTCTTT.

This clonotype was detected a few times. The rearrangement uses TRBV7-2 and TRBJ2-7; D is ambiguous. CDR3 size: 16 residues. From germline, CDR1 is SGHTA and CDR2 FQGNSA. V gave up 5 bases and J gave up 0 bases, with 17 bases separating them. This CDR3 reads CASSLTPVVSSYEQYF. CDR3 DNA sequence: TGTGCCAGCAGCCTGACCCCGGTCGTAAGCTCCTACGAGCAGTACTTC.

This clonotype was seen repeatedly, ten times or more. This sequence joins TRBV5-6 and TRBJ2-2, with 10 bases identical to TRBD2. In germline, CDR1 is SGHDT, CDR2 YYEEEE. V shed 2 bases and J 4 bases; nucleotides not matched to a gene: 8. The CDR3 is 17 residues long. The CDR3 DNA reads as TGTGCCAGCAGCTTTGGGCTAGCGGGGGTCGGCACCGGGGAGCTGTTTTTT. It codes for CASSFGLAGVGTGELFF.

The chain couples TRBV4-2 to TRBJ1-1, with 7 bases lining up with TRBD1. V was pared by 4 bases and J by 1 base, with 9 bases of the junction left unmatched. This CDR3 is 16 amino acids long. The V gene's germline CDR1 is LGHNA and CDR2 YNFKEQ. CDR3: CASSPGGGGGNTEAFF. CDR3 nucleotides: TGTGCCAGCAGCCCCGGGGGAGGGGGCGGGAACACTGAAGCTTTCTTT.

V and J are TRBV27 and TRBJ2-7; 7 bases are a match to TRBD1. There are 15 residues in the CDR3. From germline, CDR1 is MNHEY and CDR2 SMNVEV (reference sequence). Trimming removed 1 base from V and 9 bases from J; junction bases left unmatched: 12. Here the CDR3 reads CASSLWDSPSTGQYF. The DNA for the CDR3 is TGTGCCAGCAGTTTATGGGACAGCCCTTCTACGGGGCAGTACTTC.

This clonotype was recorded a few times. The rearrangement uses TRBV5-5 and TRBJ2-5; 11 bases match TRBD2. J lost 2 bases, V lost 1 base, and 4 bases had no gene match. The CDR3 is 16 residues long. Germline CDR1 reads SGHKS; CDR2 reads YYEKEE (reference sequence). Here the CDR3 reads CASSLQGTSGQETQYF. The CDR3 bases are TGTGCCAGCAGCTTGCAGGGGACTAGCGGACAAGAGACCCAGTACTTC.

The chain combines TRBV5-6 with TRBJ1-1, with TRBD1 as a possible D gene (5 bases). V shed 0 bases and J shed 6 bases, with 12 bases lying between them. The CDR3 spans 14 residues. CDR1 SGHDT and CDR2 YYEEEE come from the germline V gene. The CDR3 loop reads CASSLAGDGSEAFF. In DNA form, the CDR3 reads TGTGCCAGCAGCTTGGCCGGGGACGGGTCTGAAGCTTTCTTT.

There are many counts of this clonotype. This chain joins TRBV20-1 and TRBJ2-3, with D possibly matching TRBD2 (8 bases). CDR1 is DFQATT, CDR2 SNEGSKA, per germline (reference sequence). With 6 bases removed from V and 2 bases from J, the gap between germline ends came to 21 bases. This CDR3 is 16 amino acids long. In nucleotides, the CDR3 is TGCAGTGCCGCGGGGGGTTCAGACAGGGCCACAGATACGCAGTATTTT. This encodes CSAAGGSDRATDTQYF.

CDR3 coding DNA: TGTGCCAGCAGCCAAGGGACTAGCGGACAAGAGACCCAGTACTTC. As protein: CASSQGTSGQETQYF. The chain joins TRBV3-1 to TRBJ2-5, with TRBD2 matching 10 bases. Trimming at V came to 1 base and at J to 2 bases, leaving 1 base not matched to a gene. This CDR3 comprises 15 residues. Germline V gene data show CDR1 as LGHDT and CDR2 as YNNKEL (reference sequence).

Only a few counts were recorded for this clonotype. The V and J genes are TRBV28 and TRBJ2-1, with 10 bases lining up with TRBD2. Germline lookup yields CDR1 MDHEN and CDR2 SYDVKM. The V gene end was trimmed by 6 bases and the J gene end by 6 bases; junction bases not matched to a gene: 5. The CDR3 is 14 residues long. In DNA, the CDR3 is TGTGCCAGCAGAACCGGGACTAGCGTCAATGAGCAGTTCTTC. This translates into CASRTGTSVNEQFF.

This clonotype has just a few counts. V and J are TRBV29-1 and TRBJ1-1, with a weak D call TRBD1 (5 bases). Trimming stripped 7 bases from V and 1 base from J, with 19 bases between. Germline V gives CDR1 SQVTM, CDR2 ANQGSEA. The CDR3 length is 15 residues. CDR3 region: CSDLQGMGRNTEAFF. CDR3 nucleotides: TGCAGCGACCTCCAGGGAATGGGGAGGAACACTGAAGCTTTCTTT.

V usage is TRBV12-3 or TRBV12-4 and J usage is TRBJ2-3; D is unresolved. Trimming took 2 bases from V and 7 from J, leaving 4 bases between them. The CDR3 extends over 11 amino acids. CDR3 amino acids: CASSLSNTQYF. The CDR3 DNA reads TGTGCCAGCAGTTTATCGAATACGCAGTATTTT.

This clonotype came up a few times. This chain uses TRBV7-9 with TRBJ2-5; no reliable D call. V lost 5 bases to trimming and J lost 2 bases, with 12 bases between them. Germline CDR1 reads SEHNR; CDR2 reads FQNEAQ (reference sequence). There are 14 residues in the CDR3. CDR3 coding DNA: TGTGCCAGCAGCCCCTGGTTAGCACAAGAGACCCAGTACTTC. Its translation: CASSPWLAQETQYF.

This clonotype was observed many times. The V and J genes are TRBV6-6 and TRBJ1-6; 8 nucleotides line up with TRBD1. The CDR3 is made up of 14 amino acids. Unmatched junction bases numbered 5, after V lost 2 bases and J lost 11 bases. CDR1 and CDR2 (germline): MNHNY, SVGAGI (reference sequence). The CDR3 nucleotides read TGTGCCAGCAGTTACGGACAGGGCGAGACACCCCTCCACTTT. Its protein is CASSYGQGETPLHF.

The gene calls are TRBV20-1 and TRBJ2-3, with D possibly TRBD2 on 5 matching bases. V gave up 6 bases and J gave up 6 bases, with 10 bases separating them. The CDR3 runs to 11 residues. CDR1 is DFQATT and CDR2 is SNEGSKA in the germline V gene (reference sequence). CDR3: CSAIRDDTQYF. The CDR3 coding sequence is TGCAGTGCCATTCGGGATGATACGCAGTATTTT.

This clonotype turned up a few times. The CDR3: CASVNGNYGYTF. CDR3 nucleotides: TGTGCCAGCGTCAACGGTAACTATGGCTACACCTTC. The chain couples TRBV6-6 to TRBJ1-2; D ambiguous. The germline V gene encodes CDR1 MNHNY and CDR2 SVGAGI (reference sequence). This CDR3 is 12 amino acids long. Trimming left V 8 bases short and J 1 base short, with 8 bases between.

This clonotype was counted only a few times. The chain combines TRBV28 with TRBJ1-5, with D tentatively TRBD1 (5 bases). V lost 6 bases and J 4 bases, leaving 16 bases between the germline ends. The CDR3 runs to 15 residues. CDR1 is MDHEN, CDR2 SYDVKM, per germline. CDR3 coding DNA: TGTGCCAGCAGCCCTAGCAGGGCGGGTAATCAGCCCCAGCATTTT. This sequence encodes CASSPSRAGNQPQHF.

This clonotype has a count of ten or more. The CDR3 here is CASSPMVRILSGNTIYF. CDR3 nucleotide sequence: TGTGCCAGCAGCCCGATGGTTCGTATCCTCTCTGGAAACACCATATATTTT. The chain is built from TRBV7-9 and TRBJ1-3; no firm D call. Trimming pared 5 bases from V and 0 bases from J, leaving 17 bases between. CDR1 and CDR2 from the germline V gene are SEHNR and FQNEAQ (reference sequence). The CDR3 runs to 17 residues.